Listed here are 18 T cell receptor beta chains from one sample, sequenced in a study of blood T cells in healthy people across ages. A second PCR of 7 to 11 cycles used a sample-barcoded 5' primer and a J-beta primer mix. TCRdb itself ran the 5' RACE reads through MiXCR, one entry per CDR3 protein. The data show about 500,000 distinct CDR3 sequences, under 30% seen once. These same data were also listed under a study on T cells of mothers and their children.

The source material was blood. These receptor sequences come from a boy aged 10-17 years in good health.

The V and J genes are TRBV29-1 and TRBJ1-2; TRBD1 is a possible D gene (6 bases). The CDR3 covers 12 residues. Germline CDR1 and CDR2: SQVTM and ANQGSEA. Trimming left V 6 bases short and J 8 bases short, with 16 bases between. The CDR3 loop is CSVSAGGYGYTF. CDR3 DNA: TGCAGCGTGTCGGCGGGGGGCTACGGCTACACCTTC.

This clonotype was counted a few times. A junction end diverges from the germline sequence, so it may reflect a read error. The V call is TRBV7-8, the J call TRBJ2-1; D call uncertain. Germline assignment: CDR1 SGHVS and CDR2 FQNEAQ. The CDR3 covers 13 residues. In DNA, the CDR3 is TGTGCCAGCAGTCTAAGCTCCTACAATGGGCAGTTCTTC. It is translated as CASSLSSYNGQFF.

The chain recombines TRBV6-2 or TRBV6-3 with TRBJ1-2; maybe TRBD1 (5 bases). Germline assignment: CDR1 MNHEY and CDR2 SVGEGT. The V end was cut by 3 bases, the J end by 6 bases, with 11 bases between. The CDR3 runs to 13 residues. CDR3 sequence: CASSYGTENGYTF. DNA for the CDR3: TGTGCCAGCAGTTATGGGACTGAGAATGGCTACACCTTC.

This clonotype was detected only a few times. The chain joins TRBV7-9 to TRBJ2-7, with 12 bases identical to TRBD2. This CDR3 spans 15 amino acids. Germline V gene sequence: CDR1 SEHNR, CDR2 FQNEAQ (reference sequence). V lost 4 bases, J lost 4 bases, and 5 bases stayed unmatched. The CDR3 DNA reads TGTGCCAGCAGCTCCCTAGCGGGGGGGGAGTACGAGCAGTACTTC. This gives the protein CASSSLAGGEYEQYF. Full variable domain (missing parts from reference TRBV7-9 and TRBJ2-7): DTGVSQNPRHKITKRGQNVTFRCDPISEHNRLYWYRQTLGQGPEFLTYFQNEAQLEKSRLLSDRFSAERPKGSFSTLEIQRTEQGDSAMYLCASSSLAGGEYEQYFGPGTRLTVT.

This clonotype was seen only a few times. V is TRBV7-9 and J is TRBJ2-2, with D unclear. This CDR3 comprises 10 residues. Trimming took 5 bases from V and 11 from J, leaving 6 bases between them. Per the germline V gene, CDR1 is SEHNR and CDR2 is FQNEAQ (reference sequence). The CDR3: CASSQTELFF. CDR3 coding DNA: TGTGCCAGCAGCCAAACCGAGCTGTTTTTT.

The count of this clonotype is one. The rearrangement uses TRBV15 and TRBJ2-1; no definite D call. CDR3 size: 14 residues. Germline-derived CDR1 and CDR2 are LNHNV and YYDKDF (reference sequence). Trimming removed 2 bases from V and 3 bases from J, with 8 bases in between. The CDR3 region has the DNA TGTGCCACCAGCAGACAACAGAGCTACAATGAGCAGTTCTTC. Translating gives CATSRQQSYNEQFF.

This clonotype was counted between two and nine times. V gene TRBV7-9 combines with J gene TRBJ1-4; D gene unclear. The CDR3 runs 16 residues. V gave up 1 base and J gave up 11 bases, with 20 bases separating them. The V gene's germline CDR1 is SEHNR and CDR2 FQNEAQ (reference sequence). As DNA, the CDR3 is TGTGCCAGCAGCTTAGGGCGAAGGGATACGGTTGAGAAACTGTTTTTT. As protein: CASSLGRRDTVEKLFF.

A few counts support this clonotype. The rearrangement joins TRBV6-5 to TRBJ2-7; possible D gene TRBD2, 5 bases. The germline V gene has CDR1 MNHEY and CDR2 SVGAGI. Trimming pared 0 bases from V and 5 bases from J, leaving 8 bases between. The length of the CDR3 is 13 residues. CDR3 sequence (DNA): TGTGCCAGCAGTTACTCGAACGGGAACGAGCAGTACTTC. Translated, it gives CASSYSNGNEQYF.

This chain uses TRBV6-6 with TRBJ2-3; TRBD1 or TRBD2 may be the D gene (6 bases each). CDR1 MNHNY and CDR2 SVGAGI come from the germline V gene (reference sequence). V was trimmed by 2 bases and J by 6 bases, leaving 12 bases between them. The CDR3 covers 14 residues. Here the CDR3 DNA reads TGTGCCAGCAGTTACAGGGGGGCGGGGGATACGCAGTATTTT. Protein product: CASSYRGAGDTQYF.

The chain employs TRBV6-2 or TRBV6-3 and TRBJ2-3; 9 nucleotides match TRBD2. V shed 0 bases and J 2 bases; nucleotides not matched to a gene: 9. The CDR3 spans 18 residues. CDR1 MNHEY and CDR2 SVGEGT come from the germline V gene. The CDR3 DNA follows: TGTGCCAGCAGTTACTCGCCCCAGCGGGGGGAATACACAGATACGCAGTATTTT. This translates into CASSYSPQRGEYTDTQYF.

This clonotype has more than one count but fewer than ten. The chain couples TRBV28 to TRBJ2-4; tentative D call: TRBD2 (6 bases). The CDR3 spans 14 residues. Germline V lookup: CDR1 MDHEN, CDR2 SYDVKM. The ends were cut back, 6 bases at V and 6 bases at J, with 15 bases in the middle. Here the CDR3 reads CASSYPTGGNIQYF. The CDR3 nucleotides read TGTGCCAGCAGCTACCCAACCGGGGGAAACATTCAGTACTTC.

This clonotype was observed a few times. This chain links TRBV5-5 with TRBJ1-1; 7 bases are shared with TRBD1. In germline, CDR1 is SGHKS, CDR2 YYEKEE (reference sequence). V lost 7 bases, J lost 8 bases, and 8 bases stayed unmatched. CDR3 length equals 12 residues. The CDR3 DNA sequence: TGTGCCAGCGGACGACAGGGAGAGGAAGCTTTCTTT. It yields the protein CASGRQGEEAFF.

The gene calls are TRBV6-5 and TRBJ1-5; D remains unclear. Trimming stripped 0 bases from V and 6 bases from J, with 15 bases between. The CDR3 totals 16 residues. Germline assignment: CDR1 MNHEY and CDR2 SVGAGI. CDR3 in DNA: TGTGCCAGCAGTTACTCGGCGGTGGAGAGAGGTCAGCCCCAGCATTTT. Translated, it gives CASSYSAVERGQPQHF.

CDR3 region: CASGSGRKTDTQYF. For the CDR3, the DNA is TGTGCCAGCGGTAGCGGGAGAAAGACAGATACGCAGTATTTT. This rearrangement joins TRBV2 to TRBJ2-3; 9 bases align to TRBD2. Germline CDR1 is SNHLY and CDR2 is FYNNEI. The V segment lost 8 bases and the J segment 3 bases; nucleotides outside the gene matches: 6. This CDR3 region has 14 residues.

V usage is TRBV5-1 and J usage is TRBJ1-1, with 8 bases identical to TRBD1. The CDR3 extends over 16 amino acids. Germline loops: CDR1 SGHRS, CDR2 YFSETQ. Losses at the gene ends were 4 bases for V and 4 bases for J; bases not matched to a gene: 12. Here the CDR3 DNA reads TGCGCCAGCAGCCCCAGGGGGTCAGGGGGCCGCACTGAAGCTTTCTTT. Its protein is CASSPRGSGGRTEAFF.

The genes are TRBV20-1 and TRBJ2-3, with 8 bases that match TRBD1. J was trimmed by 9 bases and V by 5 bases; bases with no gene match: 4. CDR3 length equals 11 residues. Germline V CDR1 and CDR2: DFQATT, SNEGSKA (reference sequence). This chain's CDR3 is CSASQGDTQYF. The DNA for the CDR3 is TGCAGTGCTTCACAGGGGGACACGCAGTATTTT.

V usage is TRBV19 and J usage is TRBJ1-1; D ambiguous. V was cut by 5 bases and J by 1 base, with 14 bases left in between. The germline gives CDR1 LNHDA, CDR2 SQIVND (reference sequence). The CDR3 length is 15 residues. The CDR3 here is CASSPSRGRNTEAFF. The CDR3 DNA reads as TGTGCCAGTAGTCCAAGTCGTGGACGGAACACTGAAGCTTTCTTT.

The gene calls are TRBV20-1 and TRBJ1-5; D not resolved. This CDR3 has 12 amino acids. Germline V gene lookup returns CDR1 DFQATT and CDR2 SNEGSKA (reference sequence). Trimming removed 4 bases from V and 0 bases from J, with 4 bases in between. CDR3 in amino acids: CSAIDSNQPQHF. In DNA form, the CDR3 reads TGCAGTGCTATAGATAGCAATCAGCCCCAGCATTTT.